These 17 T cell receptor beta chains were sequenced from one sample in a study of control samples from healthy donors and cancer patients. TCRdb's table, derived via immunoSEQ multiplex PCR, lists solely in-frame clones and lacks some. Of 40,000 to 45,000 clones in the sample, 70% were seen once. The material sequenced was formalin-fixed, paraffin-embedded tissue. These receptors came from a male donor with melanoma.

The rearrangement uses TRBV7-2 and TRBJ1-2; TRBD1 matches at 8 bases. The junction had 6 bases not matched to a gene; V was cut back by 1 base and J by 8 bases. Germline V gives CDR1 SGHTA, CDR2 FQGNSA. CDR3 length: 14 amino acids. The CDR3: CASSLGGQDWGYTF. The CDR3 nucleotides are TGTGCCAGCAGCTTAGGGGGACAGGATTGGGGCTACACCTTC.

The chain employs TRBV15 and TRBJ2-1; D uncertain. Deletions cut 1 base from V and 8 bases from J, with 12 bases between. Looked up from germline, CDR1 is LNHNV and CDR2 is YYDKDF (reference sequence). This CDR3 spans 14 amino acids. The DNA for the CDR3 is TGTGCCACCAGCAGAGGATTTGTCCGCGATGAGCAGTTCTTC. Translating it yields CATSRGFVRDEQFF.

This clone was seen more than once but under ten times. The rearrangement uses TRBV28 and TRBJ1-1; the D gene is possibly TRBD1 (5 bases). This CDR3 is built from 14 residues. The V gene lost 3 bases and the J gene lost 3 bases, with 11 bases spanning the gap. Germline CDR1 reads MDHEN; CDR2 reads SYDVKM. This chain's CDR3 is CASSLGDWDTEAFF. The CDR3 nucleotides read TGTGCCAGCAGTTTGGGGGATTGGGACACTGAAGCTTTCTTT. The whole variable domain, filled in from reference TRBV28 and TRBJ1-1, reads DVKVTQSSRYLVKRTGEKVFLECVQDMDHENMFWYRQDPGLGLRLIYFSYDVKMKEKGDIPEGYSVSREKKERFSLILESASTNQTSMYLCASSLGDWDTEAFFGQGTRLTVV.

The CDR3 DNA follows: TGTGCCAGTTCACAGGGAATCAATCAGCCCCAGCATTTT. It yields the protein CASSQGINQPQHF. The J gene is TRBJ1-5, the V gene TRBV9; tentative D call: TRBD1 (6 bases). The ends were cut back, 8 bases at V and 3 bases at J, with 12 bases in the middle. Germline-derived CDR1 and CDR2 are SGDLS and YYNGEE. The CDR3 contains 13 residues.

The rearrangement uses TRBV6-9 and TRBJ2-1, with D hard to call. Trimming shortened V by 1 base and J by 3 bases, and 7 bases separated the two germline ends. CDR1 and CDR2 from the germline V gene are MNHGY and SVAAGI. The CDR3 loop spans 14 amino acids. The CDR3 DNA reads TGTGCCAGCAGTTATTTTCTCGTCTACAATGAGCAGTTCTTC. Translation gives CASSYFLVYNEQFF.

This clone came up once. The chain recombines TRBV4-1 with TRBJ2-5; 7 positions agree with TRBD2. V dropped 0 bases and J dropped 4; count of bases not matched to a gene: 5. CDR1 and CDR2 (germline): MGHRA, YSYEKL. The CDR3 extends over 15 amino acids. The CDR3 is CASSQDGGSGETQYF. In DNA, the CDR3 is TGCGCCAGCAGCCAAGACGGCGGGAGCGGAGAGACCCAGTACTTC.

On this clone: Other DNA variants within this sample encode the same CDR3. The chain is built from TRBV7-2 and TRBJ2-1; D is unresolved. Trimming pared 3 bases from V and 0 bases from J, leaving 9 bases between. The CDR3 is 15 amino acids. Germline lookup yields CDR1 SGHTA and CDR2 FQGNSA. CDR3 residues: CASSLGLSSYNEQFF. The CDR3 nucleotides read TGTGCCAGCAGCTTGGGCCTAAGCTCCTACAATGAGCAGTTCTTC.

This clone was seen a handful of times. The chain recombines TRBV5-4 with TRBJ2-7; 7 bases match TRBD2. Germline V gene sequence: CDR1 SGHNT, CDR2 YYREEE (reference sequence). The V and J ends lost 4 bases and 7 bases, in that order; junction bases with no gene match: 8. This CDR3 is built from 13 residues. The CDR3 loop is CASSTDLGGEQYF. Here the CDR3 DNA reads TGTGCCAGCAGCACCGACTTGGGAGGGGAGCAGTACTTC.

Note on this clone: This clone may be a read error of a much larger clone one base away. V gene TRBV6-1 combines with J gene TRBJ1-2, with no clear D. This CDR3 region has 14 residues. Germline CDR1 MNHNS, CDR2 SASEGT. The DNA of the CDR3 is TGTGTCAGCAGTGAAATCCAAAATAACTATGGCTACACCTTC. Protein: CVSSEIQNNYGYTF.

The chain recombines TRBV5-1 with TRBJ2-3; 8 bases line up with TRBD2. Per the germline V gene, CDR1 is SGHRS and CDR2 is YFSETQ. The CDR3 sequence is 16 residues long. The ends lost 3 bases at V and 0 bases at J; junction bases unmatched: 6. This chain's CDR3 is CASSSRLAFSTDTQYF. CDR3 bases: TGCGCCAGCAGCTCCCGACTAGCGTTTAGCACAGATACGCAGTATTTT.

The genes are TRBV28 and TRBJ1-5; TRBD1 agrees at 8 bases. Trimming took 3 bases from V and 13 from J; bases not matched to a gene: 8. This CDR3 contains 13 residues. Per the germline V gene, CDR1 is MDHEN and CDR2 is SYDVKM. CDR3 sequence: CASSFPDRGFQHF. CDR3 nucleotides: TGTGCCAGCAGTTTCCCTGACAGGGGTTTTCAGCATTTT. The complete variable domain, with remaining parts taken from reference TRBV28 and TRBJ1-5, reads DVKVTQSSRYLVKRTGEKVFLECVQDMDHENMFWYRQDPGLGLRLIYFSYDVKMKEKGDIPEGYSVSREKKERFSLILESASTNQTSMYLCASSFPDRGFQHFGDGTRLSIL.

CDR3 sequence (DNA): TGTGCCAGCAGCCCGTACCCTTTAAGTTCGGAGACCCAGTACTTC. Translated, it gives CASSPYPLSSETQYF. The rearrangement uses TRBV5-4 and TRBJ2-5; no definite D call. Germline lookup yields CDR1 SGHNT and CDR2 YYREEE (reference sequence). CDR3 size: 15 residues. V dropped 4 bases and J dropped 5 bases, with 18 bases sitting between them.

The chain carries TRBV5-5 and TRBJ2-7, with D hard to call. This CDR3 is built from 13 residues. The V gene's germline CDR1 is SGHKS and CDR2 YYEKEE (reference sequence). Trimming took 5 bases from V and 2 from J, leaving 11 bases between them. CDR3: CASSIPTTYEQYF. The CDR3 DNA reads as TGTGCCAGCAGTATCCCAACCACCTACGAGCAGTACTTC.

The chain uses TRBV28 and TRBJ2-5; 7 bases agree with TRBD1. Trimming took 4 bases from V and 5 from J; bases not matched to a gene: 16. The V gene's germline CDR1 is MDHEN and CDR2 SYDVKM. The CDR3 length is 17 residues. The CDR3 nucleotides are TGTGCCAGCAGTTCCCGGGACAGCTTTTCTAGAGTGGAGACCCAGTACTTC. Its protein is CASSSRDSFSRVETQYF.

J is TRBJ2-7 and V is TRBV24-1; possible D gene TRBD1, 5 bases. Germline CDR1 and CDR2: KGHDR and SFDVKD. CDR3 size: 18 residues. The V gene lost 0 bases and the J gene lost 7 bases, with 24 bases spanning the gap. The CDR3 sequence is CATSDLGEISGQSGEQYF. CDR3 DNA sequence: TGTGCCACCAGTGATTTGGGTGAGATATCAGGTCAATCAGGGGAGCAGTACTTC.

The rearrangement links TRBV4-2 to TRBJ2-5; D is uncertain. Trimming left V 6 bases short and J 5 bases short, with 10 bases between. Germline assignment: CDR1 LGHNA and CDR2 YNFKEQ. This CDR3 has 12 residues. This chain's CDR3 is CASRQNRETQYF. CDR3 sequence (DNA): TGTGCCAGCAGACAAAATAGGGAGACCCAGTACTTC.

V usage is TRBV2 and J usage is TRBJ2-1, with a weak D call TRBD1 (5 bases). CDR1 and CDR2 from the germline V gene are SNHLY and FYNNEI. CDR3 size: 14 residues. The V end was cut by 2 bases, the J end by 4 bases, with 9 bases between. Written as DNA, the CDR3 is TGTGCCAGCAGTGAACGGCAGGGATACAATGAGCAGTTCTTC. Protein: CASSERQGYNEQFF.